These 24 T cell receptor beta chains were all obtained from the same sample, sequenced in a study of blood T cell repertoires in COVID-19. Only in-frame clones appear in the TCRdb table, and some are missing; sequencing was by immunoSEQ multiplex PCR. The sample records about 74,000 clones, approximately 78% being singletons. Sequenced material: peripheral blood. All receptors come from a human donor in a cohort sampled during active COVID-19.

This chain links TRBV10-1 with TRBJ1-1; D is undetermined. This CDR3 has 12 residues. Per the germline V gene, CDR1 is WNHNN and CDR2 is SYGVQD (reference sequence). V lost 8 bases and J 4 bases, leaving 11 bases between the germline ends. The CDR3 DNA reads as TGCGCCAGCCGCAAGAGGGCCACTGAAGCTTTCTTT. Its translation: CASRKRATEAFF.

This clone was seen just once. The V call is TRBV5-1, the J call TRBJ1-4; D possibly corresponds to TRBD1 (5 bases). V dropped 4 bases and J dropped 3 bases, with 10 bases sitting between them. The CDR3 is 14 amino acids. The germline CDR1 and CDR2 sequences are SGHRS and YFSETQ. This CDR3 is CASSIGQANEKLFF. CDR3 DNA: TGCGCCAGCAGCATAGGACAAGCTAATGAAAAACTGTTTTTT.

The chain links TRBV6-5 to TRBJ1-3, with no clear D. The CDR3 runs 14 residues. Germline CDR1 is MNHEY and CDR2 is SVGAGI. Trimming pared 4 bases from V and 4 bases from J, leaving 11 bases between. CDR3 DNA: TGTGCCAGCAGTTCCTACTCGGTGGGAAACACCATATATTTT. Translation gives CASSSYSVGNTIYF.

CDR3 residues: CATSDPDRGGGQPQHF. CDR3 bases: TGTGCCACCAGTGATCCAGACAGGGGAGGGGGTCAGCCCCAGCATTTT. The rearrangement links TRBV24-1 to TRBJ1-5, with TRBD1 matching over 8 bases. The CDR3 has 16 residues. The V gene end was trimmed by 3 bases and the J gene end by 6 bases; junction bases not matched to a gene: 9. Germline values: CDR1 KGHDR, CDR2 SFDVKD.

This clone has just a few counts. V and J are TRBV29-1 and TRBJ1-5; 7 nucleotides agree with TRBD1. Germline trimming cut 3 bases from V and 6 bases from J; bases unmatched to any gene: 5. The germline V gene encodes CDR1 SQVTM and CDR2 ANQGSEA. The CDR3 totals 13 residues. CDR3 region: CSVEGQGGQPQHF. The CDR3 DNA reads TGCAGCGTTGAGGGGCAGGGGGGTCAGCCCCAGCATTTT. The full variable domain, with the rest looked up from reference TRBV29-1 and TRBJ1-5, is SAVISQKPSRDICQRGTSLTIQCQVDSQVTMMFWYRQQPGQSLTLIATANQGSEATYESGFVIDKFPISRPNLTFSTLTVSNMSPEDSSIYLCSVEGQGGQPQHFGDGTRLSIL.

The chain joins TRBV5-6 to TRBJ2-7; D possibly corresponds to TRBD1 (5 bases). Germline CDR1 and CDR2: SGHDT and YYEEEE. V lost 0 bases to trimming and J lost 5 bases, with 15 bases between them. This CDR3 has 15 amino acids. The CDR3 coding sequence is TGTGCCAGCAGCTTGGGGACATTGACTCGGAACGAGCAGTACTTC. This encodes CASSLGTLTRNEQYF.

The V call is TRBV30, the J call TRBJ1-2; D not resolved. CDR1 is GTSNPN, CDR2 SVGIG, per germline (reference sequence). The CDR3 is made up of 13 amino acids. Trimming shortened V by 2 bases and J by 0 bases, and 7 bases separated the two germline ends. Here the CDR3 DNA reads TGTGCCTGGAGTTTTACATCTAACTATGGCTACACCTTC. Translating gives CAWSFTSNYGYTF. The full variable domain, rest sourced from reference TRBV30 and TRBJ1-2, is SQTIHQWPATLVQPVGSPLSLECTVEGTSNPNLYWYRQAAGRGLQLLFYSVGIGQISSEVPQNLSASRPQDRQFILSSKKLLLSDSGFYLCAWSFTSNYGYTFGSGTRLTVV.

This chain joins TRBV3-1 (or the pseudogene TRBV3-2) and TRBJ2-3; tentative D call: TRBD2 (5 bases). Per germline, CDR1 LGHDT and CDR2 YNNKEL (reference sequence). The CDR3 spans 15 residues. Deletions cut 3 bases from V and 3 bases from J, with 13 bases between. CDR3 in DNA: TGTGCCAGCAGCCAGGTGAGAGGGCAGACAGATACGCAGTATTTT. This translates into CASSQVRGQTDTQYF.

The chain couples TRBV27 to TRBJ2-5, with TRBD2 matching 16 bases. Germline values: CDR1 MNHEY, CDR2 SMNVEV (reference sequence). The V segment lost 5 bases and the J segment 10 bases; nucleotides outside the gene matches: 4. The CDR3 spans 14 residues. The CDR3 reads CASSPGTSGRVQYF. CDR3 in DNA: TGTGCCAGCAGTCCCGGGACTAGCGGGAGGGTCCAGTACTTC.

This clone was seen only once. The chain employs TRBV7-2 and TRBJ1-1; 8 nucleotides agree with TRBD1. The CDR3 spans 15 residues. Germline V gene lookup returns CDR1 SGHTA and CDR2 FQGNSA. The junction had 3 bases not matched to a gene; V was cut back by 3 bases and J by 0 bases. In DNA form, the CDR3 reads TGTGCCAGCAGCTTCCAGGGGGCGATGAACACTGAAGCTTTCTTT. It specifies CASSFQGAMNTEAFF.

J is TRBJ2-7 and V is TRBV27; a possible D gene is TRBD2 (6 bases). The CDR3 is made up of 12 amino acids. The V end lost 10 bases, the J end lost 6 bases, and 16 bases lay between the germline ends. Germline values: CDR1 MNHEY, CDR2 SMNVEV (reference sequence). This chain's CDR3 is CAKDELGGEQYF. The CDR3 region has the DNA TGTGCCAAGGACGAACTGGGGGGCGAGCAGTACTTC.

V gene TRBV3-1 (or the pseudogene TRBV3-2) combines with J gene TRBJ2-3; 9 bases are shared with TRBD1. The CDR3 loop spans 16 amino acids. V shed 6 bases, J shed 3 bases, and the junction held 10 bases outside the gene matches. CDR1 is LGHDT and CDR2 is YNNKEL in the germline V gene (reference sequence). The CDR3 bases are TGTGCCAGCAGTCGATTGGACAGGGGAGGGACAGATACGCAGTATTTT. Encoded protein: CASSRLDRGGTDTQYF.

This clone has only a few counts. The rearrangement uses TRBV5-6 and TRBJ1-6; 10 bases are a match to TRBD1. J gave up 9 bases and V 3 bases, and 3 bases lay outside the gene matches. The CDR3 spans 14 residues. Looked up from germline, CDR1 is SGHDT and CDR2 is YYEEEE. The CDR3, as DNA: TGTGCCAGCAGCTCCGGGACAGGGGCTTCACCCCTCCACTTT. This translates into CASSSGTGASPLHF.

This clone was recorded only once. The V and J genes are TRBV19 and TRBJ1-3, with D possibly being TRBD1 (5 bases). Germline-derived CDR1 and CDR2 are LNHDA and SQIVND (reference sequence). The ends were cut back, 3 bases at V and 0 bases at J, with 18 bases in the middle. The length of the CDR3 is 18 residues. CDR3 DNA: TGTGCCAGTAGTATTCGGGCGAAGGGGCTGAGCTCTGGAAACACCATATATTTT. Translating gives CASSIRAKGLSSGNTIYF.

The chain uses TRBV7-2 and TRBJ2-7; the match to TRBD2 covers 11 bases. V lost 3 bases, J lost 6 bases, and 10 bases stayed unmatched. This CDR3 contains 16 residues. CDR1 and CDR2 (germline): SGHTA, FQGNSA. The CDR3 here is CASSFGSGRADREQYF. CDR3 DNA sequence: TGTGCCAGCAGCTTCGGTAGCGGGAGGGCCGACCGCGAGCAGTACTTC.

The chain joins TRBV6-5 to TRBJ2-1; 8 bases agree with TRBD2. In germline, CDR1 is MNHEY, CDR2 SVGAGI. J was trimmed by 3 bases and V by 4 bases; bases with no gene match: 2. This CDR3 has 14 amino acids. The CDR3 DNA reads TGTGCCAGCAGTTTGAGCGGGAGCTACAATGAGCAGTTCTTC. This translates into CASSLSGSYNEQFF.

This clone occurred a few times. The chain has TRBV6-1 and TRBJ1-2; 7 bases map to TRBD1. This CDR3 region has 15 residues. CDR1 is MNHNS, CDR2 SASEGT, per germline. V lost 2 bases and J lost 7; bases outside the gene matches: 10. The CDR3 nucleotides read TGTGCCAGCAGTGAACGGTACAGGGGAATAACTGGCTACACCTTC. Amino acids: CASSERYRGITGYTF.

The CDR3 coding sequence is TGTGCCAGCAGGCAACAGGGGATCTCTGAAGCTTTCTTT. This translates into CASRQQGISEAFF. The chain recombines TRBV11-2 with TRBJ1-1; 7 bases line up with TRBD1. The CDR3 is made up of 13 amino acids. Looked up from germline, CDR1 is SGHAT and CDR2 is FQNNGV. J was trimmed by 6 bases and V by 6 bases; bases with no gene match: 7.

The V call is TRBV30, the J call TRBJ1-2; weak D call: TRBD1 (5 bases). The CDR3 runs 13 residues. CDR1 and CDR2 (germline): GTSNPN, SVGIG (reference sequence). The ends were cut back, 0 bases at V and 5 bases at J, with 10 bases in the middle. The CDR3 DNA sequence: TGTGCCTGGAGTGTAGGCCCAGGGTATGGCTACACCTTC. Protein: CAWSVGPGYGYTF.

This chain connects TRBV19 to TRBJ2-7; unclear D gene. Germline V gene data show CDR1 as LNHDA and CDR2 as SQIVND (reference sequence). Trimming took off 3 bases at V and 6 bases at J, with 18 bases between the two ends. The CDR3 spans 15 residues. The CDR3 bases are TGTGCCAGTAGTATTGGCGGAGCCCTTTACGGCGAGCAGTACTTC. Amino acids: CASSIGGALYGEQYF.

The V gene is TRBV2, the J gene TRBJ2-7; TRBD2 matches at 11 bases. CDR1 SNHLY and CDR2 FYNNEI come from the germline V gene. This CDR3 has 14 amino acids. The trim removed 6 bases at V and 0 bases at J, leaving 1 base unmatched. CDR3: CASRTSGGSYEQYF. The CDR3 DNA is TGTGCCAGCAGAACTAGCGGGGGCTCCTACGAGCAGTACTTC.

The chain couples TRBV6-5 to TRBJ2-7; TRBD2 matches 8 bases. CDR3 size: 13 residues. Looked up from germline, CDR1 is MNHEY and CDR2 is SVGAGI. J gave up 2 bases and V 9 bases, and 6 bases lay outside the gene matches. CDR3 region: CASVGLETYEQYF. The CDR3 DNA sequence: TGTGCCAGTGTGGGACTAGAGACCTACGAGCAGTACTTC.

This rearrangement joins TRBV28 to TRBJ1-4, with TRBD1 matching over 12 bases. This CDR3 region has 15 residues. Trimming cost V 8 bases and J 8 bases; bases outside gene matches: 9. Per the germline V gene, CDR1 is MDHEN and CDR2 is SYDVKM. The CDR3 spells CASSYPGTGGEKLFF. For the CDR3, the DNA is TGTGCCAGCTCTTACCCAGGGACAGGGGGCGAAAAACTGTTTTTT.

This clone is medium-sized in the sample. CDR3: CASSQGQARSGYTF. DNA for the CDR3: TGCGCCAGCAGCCAAGGACAGGCGCGTTCTGGCTACACCTTC. This chain links TRBV4-3 with TRBJ1-2; D perhaps matches TRBD1 (6 bases). Trimming took off 1 base at V and 7 bases at J, with 13 bases between the two ends. Per the germline V gene, CDR1 is LGHNA and CDR2 is YSLEER. This CDR3 contains 14 residues.